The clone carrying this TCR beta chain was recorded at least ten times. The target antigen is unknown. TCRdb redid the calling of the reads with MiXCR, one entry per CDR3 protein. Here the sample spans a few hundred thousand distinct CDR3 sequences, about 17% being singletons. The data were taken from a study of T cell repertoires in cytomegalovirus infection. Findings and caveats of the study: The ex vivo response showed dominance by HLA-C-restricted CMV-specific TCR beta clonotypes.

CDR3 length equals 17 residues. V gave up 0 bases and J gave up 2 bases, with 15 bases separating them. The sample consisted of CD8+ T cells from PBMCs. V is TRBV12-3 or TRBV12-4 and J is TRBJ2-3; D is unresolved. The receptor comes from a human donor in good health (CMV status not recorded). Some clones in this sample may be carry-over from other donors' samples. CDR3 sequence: CASSLALAAIVTDTQYF. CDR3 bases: TGTGCCAGCAGTTTAGCGCTGGCAGCGATAGTCACAGATACGCAGTATTTT.